This T cell receptor (beta chain) comes out of a study of OX40 agonist ivuxolimab in advanced cancers. The CDR3 consists of 12 residues. V was clipped by 6 bases and J by 6 bases, with 11 bases between them. Germline V gene lookup returns CDR1 LGHNT and CDR2 FRNRAP. A word on this clone: Its specificity is not known.

Notes on the study in general: There was clonal expansion of CD4+ and CD8+ blood T cells by week 6 at 0.1 to 3.0 mg/kg. Among patients with partial responses at 0.1-3.0 mg/kg, clonal expansion was among the lowest.

Clones were read by immunoSEQ multiplex PCR, and TCRdb kept only the in-frame ones, dropping some. The repertoire holds 55,000 to 75,000 clones, 65% to 85% seen once, with more than 0.8% in the top ten. The sequencing used CD4+ or CD8+ T cells sorted from blood, collected in a trial of the OX40 agonist ivuxolimab. This sequence originates from an adult with an advanced solid tumor such as melanoma, head and neck, liver or kidney cancer. This sequence joins TRBV12-5 and TRBJ1-1; tentatively, D is TRBD1 (5 bases). The CDR3 loop is CASGRGGAEAFF. DNA for the CDR3: TGTGCTAGTGGCCGCGGGGGGGCTGAAGCTTTCTTT.